This TCR beta chain was documented in a study of vaccination effects on CD4 cells after COVID-19. Using immunoSEQ multiplex PCR, the repertoire was profiled, and TCRdb retains in-frame clones only, with some absent. The data contain 40,000 or so clones, around 79% of them singletons. In germline, CDR1 is SGHRS, CDR2 YFSETQ. V lost 1 base to trimming and J lost 0 bases; unmatched junction nucleotides: 3. The CDR3 has 16 residues. The ViraFEST assay expanded antigen-specific CD4+ T cells with viral peptide pools before sequencing. Upon completion of 10 days in culture, CD4+ T cells were isolated. A PCR test confirmed that the person had SARS-CoV-2 infection between March and December 2020. A word on this clone: The antigen remains unidentified.

This chain uses TRBV5-1 with TRBJ2-1; 8 bases fit TRBD1. The TCR was taken from a human donor who had a prior SARS-CoV-2 infection. The sequenced sample was CD4+ T cells from PBMCs cultured with a peptide pool, obtained before COVID-19 vaccination. CDR3: CASSLQGAPSYNEQFF. Written as DNA, the CDR3 is TGCGCCAGCAGCTTGCAGGGGGCCCCCTCCTACAATGAGCAGTTCTTC. Supplemented by reference TRBV5-1 and TRBJ2-1, the full variable domain reads KAGVTQTPRYLIKTRGQQVTLSCSPISGHRSVSWYQQTPGQGLQFLFEYFSETQRNKGNFPGRFSGRQFSNSRSEMNVSTLELGDSALYLCASSLQGAPSYNEQFFGPGTRLTVL.